What follows describes a single TCR beta chain. The data originate from a study of blood T cell repertoires in COVID-19. Turning to the study itself: COVID-19 samples from acute and convalescent phases originated in the United States, Italy and Spain. Sources were T cells, B-cell-depleted T cells, or PBMCs; the material itself was cDNA or gDNA.

CDR1 and CDR2 from the germline V gene are MNHEY and SMNVEV (reference sequence). There are 15 residues in the CDR3. V was shortened by 1 base and J by 9 bases, with 13 bases between the two germline ends. In the original workflow: Nucleated cell number was recorded as an estimate derived from reference gene primer amplification. Sequencing was performed with immunoSEQ multiplex PCR; in TCRdb, only in-frame clones are kept and a portion is missing. The V and J calls and clone size are taken from that table; D and trimming were inferred from the DNA. Among 140,000 to 150,000 clones listed, about 85% were seen once.

The sample taken for sequencing was peripheral blood. The receptor's source is a woman aged 40 to 49 with active or convalescent COVID-19. The chain recombines TRBV27 with TRBJ1-6, with D possibly matching TRBD1 (5 bases). The CDR3 protein is CASSLLGGMGSPLHF. The CDR3, as DNA: TGTGCCAGCAGTTTATTGGGGGGGATGGGTTCACCCCTCCACTTT.